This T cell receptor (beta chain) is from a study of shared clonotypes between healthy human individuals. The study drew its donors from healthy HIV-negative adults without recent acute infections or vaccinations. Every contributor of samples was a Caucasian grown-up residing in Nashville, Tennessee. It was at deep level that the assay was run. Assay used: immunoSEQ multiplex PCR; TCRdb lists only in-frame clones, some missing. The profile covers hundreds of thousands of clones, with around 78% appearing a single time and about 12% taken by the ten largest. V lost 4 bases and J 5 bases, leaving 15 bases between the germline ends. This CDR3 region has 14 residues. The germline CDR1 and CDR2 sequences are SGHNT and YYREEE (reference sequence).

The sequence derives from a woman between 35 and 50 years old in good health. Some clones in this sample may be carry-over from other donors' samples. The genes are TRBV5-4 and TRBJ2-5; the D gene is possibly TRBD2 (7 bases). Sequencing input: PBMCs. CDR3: CASSRLQGGETQYF. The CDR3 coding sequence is TGTGCCAGCAGCCGTTTACAGGGAGGGGAGACCCAGTACTTC.